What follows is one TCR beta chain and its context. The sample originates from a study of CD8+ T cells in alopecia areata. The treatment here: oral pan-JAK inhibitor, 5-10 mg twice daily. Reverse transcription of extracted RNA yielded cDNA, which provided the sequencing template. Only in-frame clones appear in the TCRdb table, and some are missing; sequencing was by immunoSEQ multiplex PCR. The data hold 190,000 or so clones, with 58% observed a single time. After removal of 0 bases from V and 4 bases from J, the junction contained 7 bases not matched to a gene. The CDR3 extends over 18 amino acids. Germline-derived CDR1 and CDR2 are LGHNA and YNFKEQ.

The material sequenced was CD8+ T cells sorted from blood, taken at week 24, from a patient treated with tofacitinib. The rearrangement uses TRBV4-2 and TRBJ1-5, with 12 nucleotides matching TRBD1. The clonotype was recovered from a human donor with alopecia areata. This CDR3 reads CASSQDWGTGGRNQPQHF. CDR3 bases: TGTGCCAGCAGCCAAGATTGGGGGACAGGGGGCCGAAATCAGCCCCAGCATTTT.